Listed below are T cell receptor beta chains from one sample, sequenced in a study of blood T cell repertoires in COVID-19. Measured with immunoSEQ multiplex PCR; TCRdb has only the in-frame clones, and not every one. The table records some 87,000 clones, roughly 92% of them present only once. Input material: peripheral blood. The origin of the receptors is an older woman with active COVID-19. Each CDR3 is given with its conserved first and last residue. The D gene is left open where the match is weak. Not all rows give a size; the values are once, few, many and, for expanded clones, a class.

CDR3nt | CDR3aa | d_gene | v_gene | len | j_gene | abundance
TGTGCCAGCTCCCTCATATGGGGGGGGGACGCTGAAGCTTTCTTT | CASSLIWGGDAEAFF | NA | TRBV18 | 15 | TRBJ1-1 | NA
TGCGCCAGCAGCTTGGAGGGGAATAGCAATCAGCCCCAGCATTTT | CASSLEGNSNQPQHF | NA | TRBV5-1 | 15 | TRBJ1-5 | NA
TGCGCCAGCAGCCAAGTGGGCTTTGCGGGACGGTTCAAGAGGGAAAAACTGTTTTTT | CASSQVGFAGRFKREKLFF | NA | TRBV4-1 | 19 | TRBJ1-4 | NA
TGTGCCAGCAGCGAGGGTCTAGGCCCGAATGAAAAACTGTTTTTT | CASSEGLGPNEKLFF | NA | TRBV6-5 | 15 | TRBJ1-4 | NA
TGTGCCAGCAGCTCGGGACAGCCCTACGAGCAGTACTTC | CASSSGQPYEQYF | TRBD1 | TRBV5-4 | 13 | TRBJ2-7 | NA
TGTGCCAGCAGCTTCGACGGGGGGGCGACAGATACGCAGTATTTT | CASSFDGGATDTQYF | TRBD2 | TRBV11-2 | 15 | TRBJ2-3 | once
TGTGCCAGCAGTGCCGGGCAGGGGATCGGGAATGAGCAGTTCTTC | CASSAGQGIGNEQFF | NA | TRBV6-4 | 15 | TRBJ2-1 | NA
TGTGCCAGCAGCTACGGGAGCAATCAGCCCCAGCATTTT | CASSYGSNQPQHF | NA | TRBV3-1/TRBV3-2 | 13 | TRBJ1-5 | once
TGTGCCAGCAGCTTAGTCCTAACGAACACTGAAGCTTTCTTT | CASSLVLTNTEAFF | NA | TRBV7-8 | 14 | TRBJ1-1 | NA
TGTGCCAGCAGCGTAGCCACAGCGAACACTGAAGCTTTCTTT | CASSVATANTEAFF | NA | TRBV9 | 14 | TRBJ1-1 | NA
TGTGCCAGCAGCCCGGGGGAACGATACTACGAGCAGTACTTC | CASSPGERYYEQYF | NA | TRBV11-2 | 14 | TRBJ2-7 | NA
TGTGCCAGCTCGCCCAGTGGGGCCACTAACTATGGCTACACCTTC | CASSPSGATNYGYTF | NA | TRBV18 | 15 | TRBJ1-2 | few
TGCGCCAGCAGCCCCTCCGGGACTACCAGCTCCTACAATGAGCAGTTCTTC | CASSPSGTTSSYNEQFF | TRBD2 | TRBV4-1 | 17 | TRBJ2-1 | NA
TGTGCCAGCAGCGTCGCGGGAGAGACCGGGGAGCTGTTTTTT | CASSVAGETGELFF | TRBD2 | TRBV11-3 | 14 | TRBJ2-2 | NA
TGTGCCAGTAGTAGCAGGGGGCTAGGGGAGCAGTACTTC | CASSSRGLGEQYF | TRBD1 | TRBV19 | 13 | TRBJ2-7 | few
TGTGCCAGCAACATGGACAGGGGTTCACCCCTCCACTTT | CASNMDRGSPLHF | TRBD1 | TRBV28 | 13 | TRBJ1-6 | NA
TGCGCCAGCAGCTTGGGACAGGGGGCCTATGGCTACACCTTC | CASSLGQGAYGYTF | TRBD1 | TRBV5-1 | 14 | TRBJ1-2 | NA
TGCGCCAGCAGCCTTCGTGGGCTAGCGGGAGGAACCGGGGAGCTGTTTTTT | CASSLRGLAGGTGELFF | TRBD2 | TRBV4-1 | 17 | TRBJ2-2 | NA
TGTGCCAGTAGTCTCAGGGGTCTAGCGGGGGCCCGCACAGATACGCAGTATTTT | CASSLRGLAGARTDTQYF | TRBD2 | TRBV19 | 18 | TRBJ2-3 | once
TGTGCCAGCAGCGGACAGCAAAATCAGCCCCAGCATTTT | CASSGQQNQPQHF | NA | TRBV6-5 | 13 | TRBJ1-5 | NA
TGTGCCAGCAGTCTGGGGGCCATAGAAACTGAAGCTTTCTTT | CASSLGAIETEAFF | NA | TRBV7-2 | 14 | TRBJ1-1 | NA
TGTGCCAGCAGTGGGACTGGAAGTGGCAATCAGCCCCAGCATTTT | CASSGTGSGNQPQHF | NA | TRBV2 | 15 | TRBJ1-5 | NA
TGTGCCAGCAGCTTCGGGACTAGCGGGTTCTACGAGCAGTACTTC | CASSFGTSGFYEQYF | TRBD2 | TRBV11-1 | 15 | TRBJ2-7 | NA
TGTGCCAGCAGTTCCCGGGGGGCGGGCCGGGGGAGCTACGAGCAGTACTTC | CASSSRGAGRGSYEQYF | NA | TRBV27 | 17 | TRBJ2-7 | NA
TGTGCCAGCAGCCCCGAACTGGCAGATACGCAGTATTTT | CASSPELADTQYF | NA | TRBV7-2 | 13 | TRBJ2-3 | NA
TGTGCCAGCAGCCCTTCAGCGGGACAGGGGCGGTCTGGGGCCAACGTCCTGACTTTC | CASSPSAGQGRSGANVLTF | TRBD1 | TRBV4-2 | 19 | TRBJ2-6 | NA
TGTGCCAGCAGCCAAACCGGGACTTCCTACAATGAGCAGTTCTTC | CASSQTGTSYNEQFF | NA | TRBV3-1/TRBV3-2 | 15 | TRBJ2-1 | NA
TGTGCCAGCAGCCTCTCGGACAGGGCCGGCGAGACCCAGTACTTC | CASSLSDRAGETQYF | TRBD1 | TRBV7-2 | 15 | TRBJ2-5 | NA
TGCGCCAGCAGCCAAGAAACCACGACAGGGGCCGGTGGGGCCAACGTCCTGACTTTC | CASSQETTTGAGGANVLTF | TRBD1 | TRBV4-3 | 19 | TRBJ2-6 | NA
TGTGCCAGCAGTTACGGACAGGCCACTGAAGCTTTCTTT | CASSYGQATEAFF | TRBD1 | TRBV6-2/TRBV6-3 | 13 | TRBJ1-1 | NA
TGTGCCAGCACTTCGCGGGGGGGACGGGAAAAACTGTTTTTT | CASTSRGGREKLFF | NA | TRBV28 | 14 | TRBJ1-4 | NA
TGCAGCGTTGAAGGTCGCGGGCCTGGTCAGCCCCAGCATTTT | CSVEGRGPGQPQHF | NA | TRBV29-1 | 14 | TRBJ1-5 | NA
TGTGCCAGCTCACCTTTCGCAGGGGGTGAAAAACTGTTTTTT | CASSPFAGGEKLFF | TRBD1 | TRBV18 | 14 | TRBJ1-4 | NA
TGTGCCAGCAGTGAAAGGGTGAGCGGGGGAACTGAAGCTTTCTTT | CASSERVSGGTEAFF | NA | TRBV2 | 15 | TRBJ1-1 | NA
TGCGCCAGCAGCTTGGTAGCAGGGGGCATAGACACTGAAGCTTTCTTT | CASSLVAGGIDTEAFF | TRBD1 | TRBV5-1 | 16 | TRBJ1-1 | NA
TGTGCCAGCAGTTTAGGGGACACATCTAGCAATCAGCCCCAGCATTTT | CASSLGDTSSNQPQHF | NA | TRBV28 | 16 | TRBJ1-5 | NA
TGTGCCAGCAGTTCGCTAGCGAATGAGCAGTTCTTC | CASSSLANEQFF | NA | TRBV12-3/TRBV12-4 | 12 | TRBJ2-1 | NA
TGTGCCAGCAGTTTACAAGGACAGGTCGGGCTATACAATGAGCAGTTCTTC | CASSLQGQVGLYNEQFF | TRBD1 | TRBV28 | 17 | TRBJ2-1 | few
TGTGCCAGCAGCTCCACCGGGACACCCTACAATGAGCAGTTCTTC | CASSSTGTPYNEQFF | NA | TRBV5-6 | 15 | TRBJ2-1 | NA
TGTGCCAGCAGTGAAGCCAGCGGGAGGGCCTACAATGAGCAGTTCTTC | CASSEASGRAYNEQFF | TRBD2 | TRBV6-1 | 16 | TRBJ2-1 | NA